The rows below give T cell receptor beta chains drawn from one sample of a study of blood T cell repertoires in COVID-19. TCRdb keeps only in-frame clones here, not all; method: immunoSEQ multiplex PCR. The table has more than 35,000 clones, around 91% seen once; the top ten hold under 10%. The sequenced material came from peripheral blood. These receptors all stem from a man in his thirties or forties with active or convalescent COVID-19. CDR3s include the opening cysteine and the closing phenylalanine or tryptophan. D genes are given only for firm matches. Clone size is not always given. Where it is, it says once, few, many or a class for expanded clones.

TRBV10-3,TRBD1,TRBJ1-3,.,TGTGCCATCAGTGTGGGACAGGGGCCAAACACCATATATTTT,CAISVGQGPNTIYF
TRBV29-1,TRBD2,TRBJ2-3,.,TGCAGCGTTGAAATTGGGAGCGGGACTAGCACAGATACGCAGTATTTT,CSVEIGSGTSTDTQYF
TRBV12-3/TRBV12-4,.,TRBJ2-7,.,TGTGCCAGCAGTTTCGGGTACGAGCAGTACTTC,CASSFGYEQYF
TRBV10-1,TRBD1,TRBJ1-4,few,TGCGCCAGCAGCTCCGGGACAGTTAATGAAAAACTGTTTTTT,CASSSGTVNEKLFF
TRBV3-1/TRBV3-2,TRBD2,TRBJ2-1,.,TGTGCCAGCAGCCCGGCTAGCGGATCCTACAATGAGCAGTTCTTC,CASSPASGSYNEQFF
TRBV11-2,.,TRBJ1-1,.,TGTGCCAGCAGCTTAGCGCGTGAGACTGAAGCTTTCTTT,CASSLARETEAFF
TRBV6-5,TRBD1,TRBJ2-1,.,TGTGCCAGCAGTTACTCGAACAGGGGGCGCGTGGGTGAGCAGTTCTTC,CASSYSNRGRVGEQFF
TRBV19,.,TRBJ1-2,.,TGTGCCAGTAGTATGGCCAGGGGTGCTAACTATGGCTACACCTTC,CASSMARGANYGYTF
TRBV7-8,TRBD1,TRBJ1-5,.,TGTGCCAGCAGCTTAATTGACAGGGGGCAGCCCCAGCATTTT,CASSLIDRGQPQHF
TRBV5-6,TRBD1,TRBJ1-2,.,TGTGCCAGCAGCTTGGTCGCAGGGGGCCTTTATGGCTACACCTTC,CASSLVAGGLYGYTF
TRBV10-1,TRBD2,TRBJ2-5,few,TGCGCCAGCAGTGAGTTTCCTAGCGGGAGTGAGACCCAGTACTTC,CASSEFPSGSETQYF
TRBV4-1,.,TRBJ1-1,.,TGCGCCAGCAGCCAAAAACAGGGCTCTGGGGCTTTCTTT,CASSQKQGSGAFF
TRBV12-3/TRBV12-4,.,TRBJ1-2,.,TGTGCCAGCAGGGAAAACGGAGGGCAGGGCTACACCTTC,CASRENGGQGYTF
TRBV11-2,.,TRBJ1-1,.,TGTGCCAGCAGCTCCCAAAGCGGCACTGAAGCTTTCTTT,CASSSQSGTEAFF
TRBV4-1,TRBD1,TRBJ2-1,.,TGCGCCAGCAGCCAGGGGACAGGGTACAACAATGAGCAGTTCTTC,CASSQGTGYNNEQFF
TRBV19,.,TRBJ1-5,.,TGTGCCAGTAGTAGCCGATGGAGGGAGGAAGGGCAGCCCCAGCATTTT,CASSSRWREEGQPQHF
TRBV9,TRBD1,TRBJ1-2,once,TGTGCCAGCAGCCCGGGACAGGGATACTATGGCTACACCTTC,CASSPGQGYYGYTF
TRBV6-5,.,TRBJ2-5,.,TGTGCCAGCTTGACAGACCTACAAGAGACCCAGTACTTC,CASLTDLQETQYF
TRBV6-5,TRBD1,TRBJ2-2,.,TGTGCCAGCAGTTACTCCGGGACAGTGAACACCGGGGAGCTGTTTTTT,CASSYSGTVNTGELFF
TRBV5-4,TRBD1,TRBJ1-2,.,TGTGCCAGCAGCAAGGGACAGAAGCCTAACTATGGCTACACCTTC,CASSKGQKPNYGYTF
TRBV19,.,TRBJ1-6,.,TGTGCCAGTAGTATTTTCATACGCGGGTCACCCCTCCACTTT,CASSIFIRGSPLHF
TRBV18,TRBD1,TRBJ1-4,once,TGTGCCAGCTCAGGGGGACAGAATGAAAAACTGTTTTTT,CASSGGQNEKLFF
TRBV4-2,TRBD1,TRBJ2-7,.,TGTGCCAGCAGCCACACAGGGGGTTACGAGCAGTACTTC,CASSHTGGYEQYF
TRBV5-4,TRBD2,TRBJ2-7,.,TGTGCCAGCAGCGAAGGACTAGCGGGTCGGCAAATCCTTGGGGAGTACTTC,CASSEGLAGRQILGEYF
TRBV6-6,.,TRBJ2-1,.,TGTGCCAGCAGTTCTAACGGTTACAATGAGCAGTTCTTC,CASSSNGYNEQFF
TRBV13,TRBD2,TRBJ2-3,.,TGTGCCAGCAGCTCTAGCGGTTTCACAGATACGCAGTATTTT,CASSSSGFTDTQYF
TRBV4-2,.,TRBJ1-6,.,TGTGCCAGCAGCCGCGACCAGACAGGTTTAAATTCACCCCTCCACTTT,CASSRDQTGLNSPLHF
TRBV10-1,.,TRBJ1-6,.,TGCGCCAGCAGCCCAGGACAGAATTCACCCCTCCACTTT,CASSPGQNSPLHF
TRBV27,TRBD2,TRBJ2-7,.,TGTGCCAGTAAACTCTCCGGGACTAGCGGATACGAGCAGTACTTC,CASKLSGTSGYEQYF
TRBV7-2,.,TRBJ2-5,once,TGTGCCAGCAGCTTAGGACTGGGTGGCGAGACCCAGTACTTC,CASSLGLGGETQYF
TRBV5-1,TRBD2,TRBJ2-2,.,TGCGCCAGCAGCAGTAGCGGGAGGGGGAACACCGGGGAGCTGTTTTTT,CASSSSGRGNTGELFF
TRBV19,.,TRBJ1-3,.,TGTGCCAGTAGTACCCTAGGTTTTTCTGGAAACACCATATATTTT,CASSTLGFSGNTIYF
TRBV10-3,TRBD1,TRBJ1-5,.,TGTGCCATCAGTGAGTCCACAGGGGTGCCTCAGCCCCAGCATTTT,CAISESTGVPQPQHF
TRBV7-9,.,TRBJ2-1,.,TGTGCCAGCAGCTTATCTTCACAGACCTACTCCTACAATGAGCAGTTCTTC,CASSLSSQTYSYNEQFF
TRBV5-8,.,TRBJ1-4,.,TGTGCCAGCAGGACAGTAAATGAAAAACTGTTTTTT,CASRTVNEKLFF
TRBV5-1,TRBD2,TRBJ2-1,.,TGCGCCAGCAGCTTGAGGCTAGCGGGGGTCAATGAGCAGTTCTTC,CASSLRLAGVNEQFF